Presented here are 7 T cell receptor beta chains from one specimen sequenced in a study of T cell responses to AZD1222 COVID-19 vaccine (dated by TCRdb to the early 2020s). Read against the paper, the sample's time point label means: about 28 days (+/-7) after the second vaccine dose. Library preparation was by the immunoSEQ multiplex PCR assay. Not all clones reach the TCRdb copy of this immuneACCESS table, which keeps in-frame sequences only. Checked studies attribute under half of the gap to unresolved V genes and leave the rest unexplained. In all, the sample holds 100,000 to 150,000 clones, and more than 85% of those were seen once. The ten largest clonotypes hold approximately 2% of the sample. The sample in question was peripheral blood, obtained 28 days after the second AZD1222 dose. Receptors originate from an adult who received the AZD1222 COVID-19 vaccine.

The chain combines TRBV28 with TRBJ1-1; 9 nucleotides align to TRBD1. In germline, CDR1 is MDHEN, CDR2 SYDVKM. Trimming cost V 2 bases and J 6 bases; bases outside gene matches: 4. The CDR3 is 14 amino acids. The CDR3 sequence: CASSLMDRGAEAFF. Here the CDR3 DNA reads TGTGCCAGCAGTTTAATGGACAGGGGTGCTGAAGCTTTCTTT.

The rearrangement joins TRBV29-1 to TRBJ2-3; no clear D. CDR3 length equals 13 residues. V lost 2 bases to trimming and J lost 1 base, with 7 bases between them. Germline CDR1 is SQVTM and CDR2 is ANQGSEA. In DNA form, the CDR3 reads TGCAGCGTTGAACCCACAGGCACAGATACGCAGTATTTT. It translates to CSVEPTGTDTQYF.

V usage is TRBV7-2 and J usage is TRBJ2-5; D may be TRBD1 (6 bases). Germline V gene sequence: CDR1 SGHTA, CDR2 FQGNSA. The CDR3 runs 15 residues. The V end was cut by 1 base, the J end by 1 base, with 10 bases between. This chain's CDR3 is CASSLEGRGQETQYF. CDR3 DNA: TGTGCCAGCAGCTTAGAGGGCAGGGGCCAAGAGACCCAGTACTTC.

The gene calls are TRBV7-3 and TRBJ2-1; TRBD2 matches at 12 bases. Germline values: CDR1 SGHTA, CDR2 FQGTGA. The CDR3 consists of 13 residues. V dropped 9 bases and J dropped 9; count of bases not matched to a gene: 6. CDR3 DNA: TGTGCCAGTTCTAGCGGGAGGGCCGGTGAGCAGTTCTTC. It yields the protein CASSSGRAGEQFF.

The chain is built from TRBV11-3 and TRBJ2-3, with unresolved D. The CDR3 has 12 amino acids. Trimming removed 5 bases from V and 5 bases from J, with 8 bases in between. CDR1 is SGHNT, CDR2 YENEEA, per germline. The DNA for the CDR3 is TGTGCCAGCAGCCCGGACGTAGATACGCAGTATTTT. This codes for CASSPDVDTQYF.

This clone was counted once. V and J are TRBV19 and TRBJ2-2; 8 bases are shared with TRBD1. V dropped 8 bases and J dropped 6; count of bases not matched to a gene: 8. CDR3 length equals 14 residues. Germline V lookup: CDR1 LNHDA, CDR2 SQIVND (reference sequence). CDR3 sequence: CASGGTGGAGELFF. For the CDR3, the DNA is TGTGCCAGTGGGGGGACAGGAGGGGCCGGGGAGCTGTTTTTT.

The rearrangement uses TRBV27 and TRBJ1-1; no definite D call. The CDR3 is 15 amino acids. Deletions cut 6 bases from V and 1 base from J, with 15 bases between. Germline assignment: CDR1 MNHEY and CDR2 SMNVEV (reference sequence). This CDR3 reads CASSLGPYPNTEAFF. CDR3 bases: TGTGCCAGCAGCCTAGGGCCTTACCCGAACACTGAAGCTTTCTTT.